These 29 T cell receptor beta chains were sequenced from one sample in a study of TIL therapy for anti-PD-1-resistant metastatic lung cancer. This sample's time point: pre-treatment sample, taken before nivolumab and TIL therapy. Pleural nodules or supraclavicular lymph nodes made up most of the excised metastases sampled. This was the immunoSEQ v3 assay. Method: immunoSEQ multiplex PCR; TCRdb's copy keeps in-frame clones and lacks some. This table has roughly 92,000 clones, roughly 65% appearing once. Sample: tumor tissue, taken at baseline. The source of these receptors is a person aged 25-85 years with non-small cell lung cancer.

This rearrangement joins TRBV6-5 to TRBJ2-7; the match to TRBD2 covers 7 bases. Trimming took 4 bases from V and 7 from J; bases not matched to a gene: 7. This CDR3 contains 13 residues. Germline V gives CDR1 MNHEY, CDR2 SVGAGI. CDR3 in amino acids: CASSWDYLEEQYF. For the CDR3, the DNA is TGTGCCAGCAGTTGGGACTATCTTGAAGAGCAGTACTTC.

CDR3 region: CASSPHGQGYSYEQYF. CDR3 bases: TGTGCCAGCAGCCCCCACGGGCAGGGGTACTCCTACGAGCAGTACTTC. This chain connects TRBV11-2 to TRBJ2-7; a weak D match, TRBD1 (6 bases). Trimming removed 5 bases from V and 0 bases from J, with 17 bases in between. CDR3 length: 16 amino acids. Germline lookup yields CDR1 SGHAT and CDR2 FQNNGV.

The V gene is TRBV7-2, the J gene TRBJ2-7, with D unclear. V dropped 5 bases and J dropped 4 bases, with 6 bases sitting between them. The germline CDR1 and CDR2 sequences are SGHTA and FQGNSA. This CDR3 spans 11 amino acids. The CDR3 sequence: CASSPQYEQYF. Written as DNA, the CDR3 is TGTGCCAGCAGCCCGCAGTACGAGCAGTACTTC.

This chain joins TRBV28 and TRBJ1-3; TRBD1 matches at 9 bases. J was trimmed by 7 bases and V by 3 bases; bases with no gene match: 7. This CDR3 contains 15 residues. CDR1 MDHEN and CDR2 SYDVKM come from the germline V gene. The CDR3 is CASSFLGQGANTIYF. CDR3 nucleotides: TGTGCCAGCAGTTTTCTGGGACAGGGAGCGAACACCATATATTTT.

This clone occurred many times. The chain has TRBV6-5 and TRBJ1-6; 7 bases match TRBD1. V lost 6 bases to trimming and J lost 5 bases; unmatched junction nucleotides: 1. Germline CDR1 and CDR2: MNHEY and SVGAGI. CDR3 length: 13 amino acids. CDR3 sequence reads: CASRGQNNSPLHF. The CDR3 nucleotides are TGTGCCAGCAGGGGACAGAATAATTCACCCCTCCACTTT.

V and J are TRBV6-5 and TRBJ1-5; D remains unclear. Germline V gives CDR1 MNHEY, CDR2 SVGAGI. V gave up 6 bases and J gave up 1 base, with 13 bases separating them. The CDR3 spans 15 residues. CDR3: CASSKTRSSNQPQHF. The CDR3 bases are TGTGCCAGCAGCAAAACCCGGTCGAGCAATCAGCCCCAGCATTTT.

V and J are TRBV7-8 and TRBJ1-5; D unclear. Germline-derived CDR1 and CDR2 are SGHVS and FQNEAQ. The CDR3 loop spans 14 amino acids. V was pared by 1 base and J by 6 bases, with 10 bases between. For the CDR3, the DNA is TGTGCCAGCAGCTTAGTAGGATCGGCTCAGCCCCAGCATTTT. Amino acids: CASSLVGSAQPQHF.

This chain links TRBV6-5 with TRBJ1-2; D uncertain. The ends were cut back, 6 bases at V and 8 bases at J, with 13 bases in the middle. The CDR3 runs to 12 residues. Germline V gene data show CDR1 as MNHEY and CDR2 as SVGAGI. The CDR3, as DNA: TGTGCCAGCAGGGGCGCCCCGGGCGGCTACACCTTC. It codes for CASRGAPGGYTF.

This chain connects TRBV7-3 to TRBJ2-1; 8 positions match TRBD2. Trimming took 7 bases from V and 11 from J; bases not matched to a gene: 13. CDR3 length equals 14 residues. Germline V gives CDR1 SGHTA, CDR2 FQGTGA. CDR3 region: CASTRLGSGEKQFF. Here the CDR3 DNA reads TGTGCCAGCACCCGACTGGGTAGCGGGGAAAAGCAGTTCTTC.

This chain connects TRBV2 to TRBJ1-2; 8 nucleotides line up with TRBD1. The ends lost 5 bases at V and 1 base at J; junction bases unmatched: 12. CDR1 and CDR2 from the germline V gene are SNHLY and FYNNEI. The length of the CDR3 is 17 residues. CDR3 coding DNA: TGTGCCAGCAGTCTCCTGGACAGGGTGCCGCTTAACTATGGCTACACCTTC. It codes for CASSLLDRVPLNYGYTF. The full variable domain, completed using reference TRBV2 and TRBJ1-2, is EPEVTQTPSHQVTQMGQEVILRCVPISNHLYFYWYRQILGQKVEFLVSFYNNEISEKSEIFDDQFSVERPDGSNFTLKIRSTKLEDSAMYFCASSLLDRVPLNYGYTFGSGTRLTVV.

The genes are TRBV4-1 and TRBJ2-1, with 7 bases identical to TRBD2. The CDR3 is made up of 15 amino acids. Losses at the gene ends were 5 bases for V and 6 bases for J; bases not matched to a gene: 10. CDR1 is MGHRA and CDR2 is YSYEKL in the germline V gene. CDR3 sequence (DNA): TGCGCCAGCAGCTCCCGACTAGCCCGAGGCAATGAGCAGTTCTTC. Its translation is CASSSRLARGNEQFF.

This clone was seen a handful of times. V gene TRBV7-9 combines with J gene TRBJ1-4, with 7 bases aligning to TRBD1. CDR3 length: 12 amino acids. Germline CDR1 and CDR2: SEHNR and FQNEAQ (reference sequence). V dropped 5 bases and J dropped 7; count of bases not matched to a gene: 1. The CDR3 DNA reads TGTGCCAGCAGCCGACAGGGTGAAAAACTGTTTTTT. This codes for CASSRQGEKLFF.

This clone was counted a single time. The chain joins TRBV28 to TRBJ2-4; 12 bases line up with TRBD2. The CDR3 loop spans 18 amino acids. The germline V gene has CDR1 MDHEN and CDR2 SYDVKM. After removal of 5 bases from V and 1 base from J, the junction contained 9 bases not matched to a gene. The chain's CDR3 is CASSQTSGRTGAKNIQYF. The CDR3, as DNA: TGTGCCAGCAGTCAGACTAGCGGGAGAACGGGCGCCAAAAACATTCAGTACTTC.

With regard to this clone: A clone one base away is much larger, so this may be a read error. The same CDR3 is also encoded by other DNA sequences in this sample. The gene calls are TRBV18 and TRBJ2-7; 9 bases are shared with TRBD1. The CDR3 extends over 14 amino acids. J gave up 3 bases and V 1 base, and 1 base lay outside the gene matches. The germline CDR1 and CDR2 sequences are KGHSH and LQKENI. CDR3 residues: CASSPRQGVYEQYF. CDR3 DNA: TGTGCCAGCTCACCACGACAGGGGGTCTACGAGCAGTACTTC.

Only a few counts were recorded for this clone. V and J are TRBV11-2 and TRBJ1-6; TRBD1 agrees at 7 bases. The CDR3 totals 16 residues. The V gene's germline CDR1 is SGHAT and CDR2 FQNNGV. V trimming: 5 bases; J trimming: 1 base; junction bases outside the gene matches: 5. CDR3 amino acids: CASSPGGASYNSPLHF. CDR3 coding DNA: TGTGCCAGCAGCCCAGGGGGAGCTTCCTATAATTCACCCCTCCACTTT.

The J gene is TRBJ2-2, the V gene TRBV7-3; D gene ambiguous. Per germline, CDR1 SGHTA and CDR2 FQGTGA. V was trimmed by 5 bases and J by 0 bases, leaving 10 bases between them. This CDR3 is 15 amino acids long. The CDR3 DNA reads TGTGCCAGCAGCCCGACACGCCCGAACACCGGGGAGCTGTTTTTT. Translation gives CASSPTRPNTGELFF.

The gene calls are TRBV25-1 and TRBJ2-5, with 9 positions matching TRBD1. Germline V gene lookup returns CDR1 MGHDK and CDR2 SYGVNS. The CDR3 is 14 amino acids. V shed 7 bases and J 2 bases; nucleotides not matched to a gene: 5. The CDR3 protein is CASNDRGTQETQYF. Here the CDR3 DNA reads TGTGCCAGCAATGACAGGGGGACTCAAGAGACCCAGTACTTC.

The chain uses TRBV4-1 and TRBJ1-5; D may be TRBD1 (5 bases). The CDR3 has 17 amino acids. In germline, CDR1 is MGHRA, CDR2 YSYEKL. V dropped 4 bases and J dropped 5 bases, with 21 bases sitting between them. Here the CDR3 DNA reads TGCGCCAGCAGCCTAGGGGCTAACCGGGCCATATATCAGCCCCAGCATTTT. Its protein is CASSLGANRAIYQPQHF.

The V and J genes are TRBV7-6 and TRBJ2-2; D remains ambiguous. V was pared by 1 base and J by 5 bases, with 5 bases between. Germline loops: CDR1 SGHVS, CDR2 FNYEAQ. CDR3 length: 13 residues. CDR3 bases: TGTGCCAGCAGCTTAGGGCAGACCGGGGAGCTGTTTTTT. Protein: CASSLGQTGELFF.

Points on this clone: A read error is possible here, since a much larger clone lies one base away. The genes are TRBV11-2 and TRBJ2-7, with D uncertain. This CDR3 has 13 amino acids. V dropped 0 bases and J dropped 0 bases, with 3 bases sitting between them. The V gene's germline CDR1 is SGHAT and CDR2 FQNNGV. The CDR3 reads CASSLEASYEQYF. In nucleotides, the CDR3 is TGTGCCAGCAGCTTAGAGGCCTCCTACGAGCAGTACTTC.

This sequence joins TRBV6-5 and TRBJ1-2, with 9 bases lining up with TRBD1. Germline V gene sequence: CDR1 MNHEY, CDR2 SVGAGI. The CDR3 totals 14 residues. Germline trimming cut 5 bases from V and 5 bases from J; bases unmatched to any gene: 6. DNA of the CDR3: TGTGCCAGCAGTCGGAGGACAGGGGAATATGGCTACACCTTC. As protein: CASSRRTGEYGYTF.

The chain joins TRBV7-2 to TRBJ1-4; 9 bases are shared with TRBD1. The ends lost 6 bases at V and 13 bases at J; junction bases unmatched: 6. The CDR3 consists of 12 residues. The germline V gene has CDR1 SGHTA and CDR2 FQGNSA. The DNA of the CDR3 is TGTGCCAGCAGTCCTGGACAGGGGAGACTGTTTTTT. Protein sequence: CASSPGQGRLFF.

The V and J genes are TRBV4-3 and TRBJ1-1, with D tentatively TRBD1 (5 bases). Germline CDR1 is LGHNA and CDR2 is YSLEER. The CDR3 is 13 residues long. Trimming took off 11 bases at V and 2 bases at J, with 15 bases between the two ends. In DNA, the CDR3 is TGCGCCCGCCGCCGGGGGGTAAACACTGAAGCTTTCTTT. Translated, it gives CARRRGVNTEAFF.

In DNA, the CDR3 is TGTGCCAGCAGCTCGTTCCCCGGGACTAGCTCCGGGGAGCTGTTTTTT. It yields the protein CASSSFPGTSSGELFF. The chain joins TRBV7-2 to TRBJ2-2, with 9 bases aligning to TRBD2. The ends lost 4 bases at V and 6 bases at J; junction bases unmatched: 9. The CDR3 has 16 residues. CDR1 is SGHTA and CDR2 is FQGNSA in the germline V gene. The whole variable domain, filled in from reference TRBV7-2 and TRBJ2-2, reads GAGVSQSPSNKVTEKGKDVELRCDPISGHTALYWYRQSLGQGLEFLIYFQGNSAPDKSGLPSDRFSAERTGGSVSTLTIQRTQQEDSAVYLCASSSFPGTSSGELFFGEGSRLTVL.

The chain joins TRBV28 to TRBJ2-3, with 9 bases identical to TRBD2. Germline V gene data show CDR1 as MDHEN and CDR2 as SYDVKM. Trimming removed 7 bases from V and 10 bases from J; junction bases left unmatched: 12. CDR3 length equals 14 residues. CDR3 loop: CASTQAGGPFAQYF. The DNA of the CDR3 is TGTGCCAGCACCCAAGCGGGGGGCCCTTTCGCGCAGTATTTT.

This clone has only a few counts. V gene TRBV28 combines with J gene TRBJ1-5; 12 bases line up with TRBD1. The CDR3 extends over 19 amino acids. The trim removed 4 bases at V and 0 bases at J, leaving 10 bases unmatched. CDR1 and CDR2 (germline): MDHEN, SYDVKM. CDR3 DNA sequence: TGTGCCAGCAGTTCCTCCGGGACAGGGGGCTTTATTAGCAATCAGCCCCAGCATTTT. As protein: CASSSSGTGGFISNQPQHF.

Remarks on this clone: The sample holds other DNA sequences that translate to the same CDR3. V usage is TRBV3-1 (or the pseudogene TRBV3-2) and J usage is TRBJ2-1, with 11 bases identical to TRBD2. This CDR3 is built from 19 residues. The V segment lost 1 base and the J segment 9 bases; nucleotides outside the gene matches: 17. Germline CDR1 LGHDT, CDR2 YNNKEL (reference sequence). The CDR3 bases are TGTGCCAGCAGCCAAGGGCACTATGTGGGAACTAGCGGGAGTACTGAGCAGTTCTTC. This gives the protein CASSQGHYVGTSGSTEQFF.

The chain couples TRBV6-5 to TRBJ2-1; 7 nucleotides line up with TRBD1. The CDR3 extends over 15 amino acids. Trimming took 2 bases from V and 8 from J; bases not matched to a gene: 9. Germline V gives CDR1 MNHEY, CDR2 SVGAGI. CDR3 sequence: CASSYIWTGPHEQFF. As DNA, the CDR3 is TGTGCCAGCAGTTACATATGGACAGGACCCCATGAGCAGTTCTTC.

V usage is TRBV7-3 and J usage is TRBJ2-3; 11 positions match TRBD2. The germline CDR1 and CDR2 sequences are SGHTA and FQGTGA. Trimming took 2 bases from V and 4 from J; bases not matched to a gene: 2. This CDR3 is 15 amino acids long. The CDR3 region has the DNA TGTGCCAGCAGCTTAGGTAGCGGGGGGGCAGATACGCAGTATTTT. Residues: CASSLGSGGADTQYF.